This passage covers 9 T cell receptor beta chains from one sample sequenced in a study of tumor-infiltrating lymphocytes in primary liver carcinoma. Germline DNA was also extracted, and blood RNA derived from unsorted whole blood. The authors made TCR beta cDNA from approximately 490 ng total RNA with a constant-region primer. Sequencing libraries for TCR beta derived from three nested multiplex PCR rounds that used slightly modified ARM-PCR. TRBV1-TRBV30 forward primers paired with a C-beta reverse primer drove the first two PCR rounds, roughly 9 cycles each. TCRdb reprocessed the multiplex PCR reads with MiXCR, giving one entry per CDR3 protein. The sample consists of approximately 320,000 distinct CDR3 sequences, nearly 60% of them appearing once. Sequenced material: peripheral blood. All receptors derive from a woman under 40 with primary liver carcinoma and hepatitis B virus infection.

Concerning this clonotype: One end of the junction does not line up with germline, which may come from a read error. V and J are TRBV12-3 or TRBV12-4 and TRBJ1-1; the D gene is possibly TRBD1 (6 bases). The CDR3 is 16 residues long. The CDR3 region is CASSLDSPGVNTKAFF. The DNA for the CDR3 is TGTGCCAGCAGTTTAGACTCACCAGGGGTGAACACTAAAGCTTTCTTT.

With respect to this clonotype: A much bigger clone sits one base away, suggesting this may be a read error. The chain has TRBV11-3 and TRBJ2-1; 7 positions match TRBD2. Germline V gene data show CDR1 as SGHNT and CDR2 as YENEEA. The CDR3 spans 16 residues. The CDR3 DNA reads as TGTGCCTGCAGCTTAGAGGGCGGGAGCTCCTACAATGAGCAGTTCTTC. It codes for CACSLEGGSSYNEQFF.

The chain combines TRBV6-2 or TRBV6-3 with TRBJ2-2; the D gene is possibly TRBD1 (5 bases). V was pared by 5 bases and J by 5 bases, with 18 bases between. The germline V gene encodes CDR1 MNHEY and CDR2 SVGEGT. This CDR3 is 16 amino acids long. CDR3 in amino acids: CASSPPSGQVTGELFF. Written as DNA, the CDR3 is TGTGCCAGCAGTCCTCCCTCAGGGCAAGTGACCGGGGAGCTGTTTTTT.

This clonotype has only a few counts. The chain uses TRBV12-3 or TRBV12-4 and TRBJ2-7; no definite D call. This CDR3 is built from 11 residues. V was trimmed by 2 bases and J by 6 bases, leaving 5 bases between them. CDR3 sequence reads: CASSLKVEQYF. For the CDR3, the DNA is TGTGCCAGCAGTTTAAAGGTCGAGCAGTACTTC.

The chain links TRBV29-1 to TRBJ1-1, with a possible D match to TRBD1 (6 bases). CDR1 and CDR2 from the germline V gene are SQVTM and ANQGSEA. The CDR3 contains 13 residues. Trimming cost V 6 bases and J 4 bases, with 15 bases left between them. CDR3 bases: TGCAGCGTCCGATTTGGACAGAGCACTGAAGCTTTCTTT. Protein sequence: CSVRFGQSTEAFF.

In regard to this clonotype: Mismatch with germline at one junction end may stem from a read error. The V and J genes are TRBV12-3 or TRBV12-4 and TRBJ2-2, with D perhaps being TRBD1 or TRBD2 (5 bases each). This CDR3 has 15 amino acids. Written as DNA, the CDR3 is TGCGCCAGCAGTGCCCGGGACGGTGGCACCGGGGAGCTGTTTTTT. Translation: CASSARDGGTGELFF.

On this clonotype: With a much larger clone just one base away, this may be a read error. This chain uses TRBV4-3 with TRBJ2-1, with D possibly called TRBD1 or TRBD2 (5 bases each). Germline V gene lookup returns CDR1 LGHNA and CDR2 YSLEER. The CDR3 loop spans 14 amino acids. The DNA of the CDR3 is TGCGCCAGCAGCCAAGGGATGAGGGGCAATGAGCAGCTCTTC. Translation: CASSQGMRGNEQLF.

This clonotype was found once. This CDR3 is CVNSSDRGVYGYTF. CDR3 nucleotide sequence: TGTGTCAACAGCTCGGACAGGGGCGTTTATGGCTACACCTTC. The genes are TRBV7-9 and TRBJ1-2, with 9 nucleotides matching TRBD1. Germline loops: CDR1 SEHNR, CDR2 FQNEAQ (reference sequence). This CDR3 comprises 14 residues.

The chain joins TRBV28 to TRBJ2-5; the D is unclear. The CDR3 has 13 residues. V lost 5 bases and J 5 bases, leaving 12 bases between the germline ends. Germline values: CDR1 MDHEN, CDR2 SYDVKM. CDR3 amino acids: CASSPPNLETQYF. In DNA form, the CDR3 reads TGTGCCAGCAGTCCTCCGAATTTGGAGACCCAGTACTTC.